Ten or more counts support the clone carrying this T cell receptor (beta chain). The sample comes from a study of Graves' ophthalmopathy and Graves' hyperthyroidism. Study details: By definition, stable hyperthyroidism involved no ophthalmopathy within 18 months of follow-up.

The study amplified TCR beta CDR3 regions using RNA transcripts. The first-round RT-PCR employed HTBI primers together with the Qiagen OneStep RT-PCR kit. A multiplex PCR was then performed as the second round. TCRdb reprocessed the multiplex PCR reads with MiXCR, giving one entry per CDR3 protein. The repertoire holds more than 1,000,000 distinct CDR3 sequences, 35% to 40% seen once, with roughly 10% in the top ten. There are 12 residues in the CDR3. Trimming cost V 3 bases and J 5 bases, with 8 bases left between them. Germline CDR1 is SGHVS and CDR2 is FQNEAQ. The study recruited hyperthyroidism patients aged 18 to 65 who were newly diagnosed, under 2 months' duration. Exclusion applied to patients with other autoimmune diseases, uncontrolled infections, pregnancy or lactation. Clinical symptoms, serum thyroxine, TRAb, thyroid ultrasound and orbital computed tomography formed the basis of diagnosis.

Sequencing was carried out using peripheral blood or thyroid tissue (not recorded which). The receptor was derived from an adult man with Graves' hyperthyroidism. The V and J genes are TRBV7-8 and TRBJ2-7; D not resolved. This CDR3 is CASSFSVNEQYF. For the CDR3, the DNA is TGTGCCAGCAGCTTTTCCGTAAACGAGCAGTACTTC.